Detailed here is one TCR beta chain. V shed 3 bases and J shed 1 base, with 9 bases lying between them. This CDR3 has 14 residues. Germline V gene data show CDR1 as LGHDT and CDR2 as YNNKEL (reference sequence). The data were obtained in a study of blood T cell repertoires in COVID-19. Across the study: Researchers got acute and convalescent COVID-19 samples from the United States, Italy and Spain. T cells, B-cell-depleted T cells, or PBMCs supplied cDNA or gDNA.

The authors' processing: Quantification of nucleated cells was approximated via reference gene primer amplification. TCRdb's copy holds only in-frame clones and misses some; the assay was immunoSEQ multiplex PCR. V, J and clone size were drawn from that table, and D and trimming were deduced from the DNA. The profile covers 130,000 to 150,000 clones, with 75% to 85% appearing a single time and roughly 13% taken by the ten largest. The sequence derives from a man between 60 and 70 years old with active or convalescent COVID-19. The chain joins TRBV3-1 (or the pseudogene TRBV3-2) to TRBJ2-5; D unclear. The sample comprised peripheral blood. The CDR3 DNA reads TGTGCCAGCAGCCAGTCGAGTATCCAAGAGACCCAGTACTTC. This translates into CASSQSSIQETQYF.